This T cell receptor beta chain was recovered during a study of early T cells in non-severe SARS-CoV-2 infection (dated by TCRdb to the early 2020s). Context from the whole study: Because TCR sequencing relied on bulk RNA taken from unsorted whole blood, pairing of alpha and beta chains was not possible.

Receptors were amplified or captured by 5' RACE. The run used a NextSeq 500. The TCR library protocol attached unique molecular identifiers to individual cDNA molecules to correct for sequencing error and PCR bias. Both TCR alpha and beta chains were sequenced, and tight co-correlation was observed between alpha and beta sequence abundances in each sample. The authors processed their data as follows. Decombinator V4 was used to annotate the V gene, J gene and CDR3 of the TCR sequences. Expanded TCRs were defined as changing significantly between any two time points under a Poisson model with p below 0.0001. Abundances of TCRs were expressed as counts per million after normalisation to the total number of TCRs sequenced in each sample. A search of VDJdb, accessed on 1 November 2021, was run for TCRs annotated to CMV, EBV and SARS-CoV-2, with TCRs annotated for multiple antigens excluded. Starting from the raw public reads, TCRdb applied fastp trimming at Q25, assembled clones with MiXCR and retained in-frame beta chains. Rows with a matching CDR3 protein are joined into one entry that keeps the most common DNA and genes. Here the V and J calls rest on TCRdb's processing, not on the authors' analysis. The sample table records 35,000 to 45,000 distinct CDR3 sequences; almost 5.5% of these occur just once. Of the sample, about 6.1% is held by the ten largest clones.

The full study reports these points: Matching against VDJdb was skewed toward anti-spike CD8 responses, likely underestimated virus-specific expansions, and missed private and CD4 specificities.

The study was a case-control design nested within a healthcare worker cohort in London, UK, with weekly nasopharyngeal swab PCR tests and blood sampling. Healthcare workers were recruited between 23 and 31 March 2020, during the week of the UK lockdown, and were followed weekly for up to roughly 15 weeks. Ten or more counts support this clonotype. This clone's antigen is unknown. Base qualities are not recorded, but no much larger clone differs from it by a single base. This receptor was obtained from an adult who was a healthcare worker with PCR-confirmed SARS-CoV-2 infection or an uninfected control (not recorded which). The sample in question was whole blood, obtained at baseline.

The sequenced DNA: TGTGCCAGCAGCTTTGCTAGCGGTTCCTACAATGAGCAGTTCTTC. It specifies CASSFASGSYNEQFF. The chain joins TRBV11-2 to TRBJ2-1, and TRBD2 aligns with 7 junction nucleotides. CDR1 and CDR2 are drawn from the germline V gene: SGHAT, FQNNGV. The CDR3 spans 15 residues, from the cysteine through the phenylalanine. Here the CDR3 DNA is all that survives: 45 bases in frame from base 1. Trimming takes 3 bases off V and 1 base off J; junction bases not matched to a gene: 3.